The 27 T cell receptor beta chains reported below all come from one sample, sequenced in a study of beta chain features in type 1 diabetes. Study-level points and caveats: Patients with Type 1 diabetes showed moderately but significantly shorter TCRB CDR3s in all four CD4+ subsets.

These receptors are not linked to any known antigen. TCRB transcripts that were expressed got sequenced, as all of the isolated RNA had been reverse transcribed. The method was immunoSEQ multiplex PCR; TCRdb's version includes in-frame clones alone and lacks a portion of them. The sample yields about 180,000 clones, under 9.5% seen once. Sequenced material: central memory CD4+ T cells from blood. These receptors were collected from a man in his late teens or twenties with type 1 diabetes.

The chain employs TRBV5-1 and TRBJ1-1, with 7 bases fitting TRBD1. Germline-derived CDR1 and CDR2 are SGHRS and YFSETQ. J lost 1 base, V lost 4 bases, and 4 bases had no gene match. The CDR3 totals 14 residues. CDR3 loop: CASSETGENTEAFF. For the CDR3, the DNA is TGCGCCAGCAGCGAAACAGGGGAGAACACTGAAGCTTTCTTT.

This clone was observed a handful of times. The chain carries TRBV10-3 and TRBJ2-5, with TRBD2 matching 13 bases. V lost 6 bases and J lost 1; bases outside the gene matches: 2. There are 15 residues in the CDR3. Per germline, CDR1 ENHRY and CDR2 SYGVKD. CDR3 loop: CAIRTSGGRQETQYF. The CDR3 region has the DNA TGTGCCATCAGGACTAGCGGGGGGCGCCAAGAGACCCAGTACTTC.

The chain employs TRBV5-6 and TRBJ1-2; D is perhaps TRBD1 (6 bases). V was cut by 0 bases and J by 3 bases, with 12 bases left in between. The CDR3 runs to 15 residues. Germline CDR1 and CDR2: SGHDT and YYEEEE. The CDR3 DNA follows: TGTGCCAGCAGCTTGGCCCTAACAGGGTACTATGGCTACACCTTC. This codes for CASSLALTGYYGYTF. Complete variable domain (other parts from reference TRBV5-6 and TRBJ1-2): DAGVTQSPTHLIKTRGQQVTLRCSPKSGHDTVSWYQQALGQGPQFIFQYYEEEERQRGNFPDRFSGHQFPNYSSELNVNALLLGDSALYLCASSLALTGYYGYTFGSGTRLTVV.

The CDR3 DNA is TGTGCCAGCAGTTACGGTCCAGGGGCTTTGGGCTATGGCTACACCTTC. Translating it yields CASSYGPGALGYGYTF. The J gene is TRBJ1-2, the V gene TRBV6-5; a possible D gene is TRBD1 (6 bases). The CDR3 consists of 16 residues. Germline V gives CDR1 MNHEY, CDR2 SVGAGI. V lost 2 bases and J lost 4, with 17 bases in between.

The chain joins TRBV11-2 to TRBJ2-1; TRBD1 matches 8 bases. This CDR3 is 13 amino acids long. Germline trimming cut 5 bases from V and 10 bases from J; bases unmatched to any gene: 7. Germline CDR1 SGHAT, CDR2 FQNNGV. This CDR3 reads CASSGGTGLEQFF. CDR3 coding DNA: TGTGCCAGCAGCGGGGGGACAGGTCTGGAGCAGTTCTTC.

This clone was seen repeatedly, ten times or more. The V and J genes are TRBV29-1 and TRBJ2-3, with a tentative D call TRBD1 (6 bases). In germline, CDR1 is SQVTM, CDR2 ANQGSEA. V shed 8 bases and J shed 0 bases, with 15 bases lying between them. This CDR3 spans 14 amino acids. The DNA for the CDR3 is TGCAGCTCCAGGGGCGGCAGGAGCACAGATACGCAGTATTTT. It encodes CSSRGGRSTDTQYF.

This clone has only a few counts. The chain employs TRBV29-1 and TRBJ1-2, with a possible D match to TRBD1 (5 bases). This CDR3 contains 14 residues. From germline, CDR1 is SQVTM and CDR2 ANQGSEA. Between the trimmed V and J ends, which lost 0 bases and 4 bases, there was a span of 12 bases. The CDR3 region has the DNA TGCAGCGTTGAAGATCTGGAGGGGACCTATGGCTACACCTTC. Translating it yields CSVEDLEGTYGYTF. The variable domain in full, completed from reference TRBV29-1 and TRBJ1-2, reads SAVISQKPSRDICQRGTSLTIQCQVDSQVTMMFWYRQQPGQSLTLIATANQGSEATYESGFVIDKFPISRPNLTFSTLTVSNMSPEDSSIYLCSVEDLEGTYGYTFGSGTRLTVV.

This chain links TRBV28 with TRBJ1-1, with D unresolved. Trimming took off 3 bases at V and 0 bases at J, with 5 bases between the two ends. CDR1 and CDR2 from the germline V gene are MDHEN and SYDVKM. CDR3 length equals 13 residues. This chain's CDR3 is CASSLLMNTEAFF. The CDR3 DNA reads TGTGCCAGCAGTTTGCTAATGAACACTGAAGCTTTCTTT. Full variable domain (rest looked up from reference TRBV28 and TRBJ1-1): DVKVTQSSRYLVKRTGEKVFLECVQDMDHENMFWYRQDPGLGLRLIYFSYDVKMKEKGDIPEGYSVSREKKERFSLILESASTNQTSMYLCASSLLMNTEAFFGQGTRLTVV.

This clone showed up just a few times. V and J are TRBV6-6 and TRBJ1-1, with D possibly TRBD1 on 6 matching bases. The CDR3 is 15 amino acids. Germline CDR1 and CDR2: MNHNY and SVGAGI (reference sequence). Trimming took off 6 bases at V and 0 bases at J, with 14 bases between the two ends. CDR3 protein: CASSLPRGLNTEAFF. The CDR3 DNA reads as TGTGCCAGCAGCCTTCCCAGGGGCTTGAACACTGAAGCTTTCTTT.

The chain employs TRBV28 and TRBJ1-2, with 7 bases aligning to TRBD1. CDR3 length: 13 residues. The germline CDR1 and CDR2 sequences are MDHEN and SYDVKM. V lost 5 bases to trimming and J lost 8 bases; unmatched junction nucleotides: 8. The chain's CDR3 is CASSRAQGGGYTF. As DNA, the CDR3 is TGTGCCAGCAGTCGAGCTCAGGGGGGAGGCTACACCTTC.

Here the CDR3 DNA reads TGTGCCAGCAGCGTGTCTCAGTGGGAGACCCAGTACTTC. This gives the protein CASSVSQWETQYF. J is TRBJ2-5 and V is TRBV7-9; no definite D call. V gave up 5 bases and J gave up 5 bases, with 12 bases separating them. CDR3 length: 13 amino acids. In germline, CDR1 is SEHNR, CDR2 FQNEAQ (reference sequence).

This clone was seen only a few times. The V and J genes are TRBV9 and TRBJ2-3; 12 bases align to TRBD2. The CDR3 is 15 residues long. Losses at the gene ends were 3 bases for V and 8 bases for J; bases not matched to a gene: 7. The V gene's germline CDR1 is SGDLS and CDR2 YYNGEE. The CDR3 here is CASSALAGGPPTQYF. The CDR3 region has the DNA TGTGCCAGCAGCGCTCTAGCGGGGGGGCCTCCTACGCAGTATTTT.

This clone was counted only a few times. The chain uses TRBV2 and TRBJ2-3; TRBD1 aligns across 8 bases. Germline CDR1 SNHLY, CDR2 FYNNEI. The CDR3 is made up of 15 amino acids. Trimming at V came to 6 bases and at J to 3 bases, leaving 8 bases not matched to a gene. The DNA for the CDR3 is TGTGCCAGCAGCGTAGGACAGGGTGGAACAGATACGCAGTATTTT. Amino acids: CASSVGQGGTDTQYF. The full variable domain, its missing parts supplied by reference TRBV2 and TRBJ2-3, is EPEVTQTPSHQVTQMGQEVILRCVPISNHLYFYWYRQILGQKVEFLVSFYNNEISEKSEIFDDQFSVERPDGSNFTLKIRSTKLEDSAMYFCASSVGQGGTDTQYFGPGTRLTVL.

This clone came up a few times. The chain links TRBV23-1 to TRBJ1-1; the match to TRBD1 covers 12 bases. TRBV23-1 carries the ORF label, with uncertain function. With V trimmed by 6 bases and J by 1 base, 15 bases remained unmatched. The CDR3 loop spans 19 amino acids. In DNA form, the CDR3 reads TGCGCCAGCAGCAAACTATCAAGGGGGGACAGGGGGCGGAACACTGAAGCTTTCTTT. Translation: CASSKLSRGDRGRNTEAFF.

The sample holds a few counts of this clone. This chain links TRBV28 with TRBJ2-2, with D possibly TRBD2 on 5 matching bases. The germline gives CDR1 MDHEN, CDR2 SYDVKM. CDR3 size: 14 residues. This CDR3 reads CGSEKAENTGELFF. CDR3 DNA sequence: TGTGGGTCCGAGAAAGCGGAGAACACCGGGGAGCTGTTTTTT.

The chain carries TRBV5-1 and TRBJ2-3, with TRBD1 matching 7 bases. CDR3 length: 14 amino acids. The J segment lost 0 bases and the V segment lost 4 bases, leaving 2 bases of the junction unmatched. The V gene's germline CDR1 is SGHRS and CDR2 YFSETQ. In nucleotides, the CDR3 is TGCGCCAGCAGCCTGGGACAGAGCACAGATACGCAGTATTTT. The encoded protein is CASSLGQSTDTQYF.

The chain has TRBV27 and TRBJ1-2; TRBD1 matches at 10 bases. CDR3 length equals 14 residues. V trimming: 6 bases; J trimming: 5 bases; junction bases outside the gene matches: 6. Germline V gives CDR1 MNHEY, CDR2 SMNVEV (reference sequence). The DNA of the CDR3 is TGTGCCAGCAGCGACAGGGGGCTAGGGTATGGCTACACCTTC. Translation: CASSDRGLGYGYTF.

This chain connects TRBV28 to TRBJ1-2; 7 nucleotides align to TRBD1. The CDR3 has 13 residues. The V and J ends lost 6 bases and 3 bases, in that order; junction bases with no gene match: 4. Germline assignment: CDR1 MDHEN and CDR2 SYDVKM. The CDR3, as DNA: TGTGCCAGCAGCCCCGGACAGGACTATGGCTACACCTTC. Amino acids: CASSPGQDYGYTF.

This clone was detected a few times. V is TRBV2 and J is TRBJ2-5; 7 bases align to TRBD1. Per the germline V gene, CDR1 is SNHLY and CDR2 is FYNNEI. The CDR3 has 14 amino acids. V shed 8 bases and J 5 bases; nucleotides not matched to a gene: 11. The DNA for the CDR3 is TGTGCCAGCGACCGGGACAGTTTAGGGGAGACCCAGTACTTC. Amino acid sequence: CASDRDSLGETQYF.

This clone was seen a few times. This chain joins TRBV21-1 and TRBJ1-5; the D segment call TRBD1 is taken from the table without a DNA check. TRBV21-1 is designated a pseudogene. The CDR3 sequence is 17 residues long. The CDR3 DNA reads TGTGCCAGCAGCAAACCCAGGGGGCATGGAGGCAATCAGCCCCAGCATTTT. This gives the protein CASSKPRGHGGNQPQHF.

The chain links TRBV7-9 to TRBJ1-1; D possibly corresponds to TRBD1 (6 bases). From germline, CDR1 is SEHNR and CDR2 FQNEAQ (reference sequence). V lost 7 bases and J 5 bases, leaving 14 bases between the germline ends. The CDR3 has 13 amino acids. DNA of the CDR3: TGTGCCAGCATTCGACAGGAGAGGACTGAAGCTTTCTTT. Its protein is CASIRQERTEAFF.

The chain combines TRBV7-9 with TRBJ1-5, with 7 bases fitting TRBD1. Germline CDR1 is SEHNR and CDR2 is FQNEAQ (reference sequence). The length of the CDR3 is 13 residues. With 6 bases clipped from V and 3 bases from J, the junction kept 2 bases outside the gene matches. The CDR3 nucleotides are TGTGCCAGCAGTACAGGGGACAATCAGCCCCAGCATTTT. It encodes CASSTGDNQPQHF.

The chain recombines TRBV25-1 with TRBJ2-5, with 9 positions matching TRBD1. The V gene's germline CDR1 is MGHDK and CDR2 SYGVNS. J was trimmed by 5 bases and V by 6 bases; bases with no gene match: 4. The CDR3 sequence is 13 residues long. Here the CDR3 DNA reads TGTGCCAGCAGCACAGGGGGCGGGGAGACCCAGTACTTC. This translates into CASSTGGGETQYF.

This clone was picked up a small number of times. In nucleotides, the CDR3 is TGTGCCAGCTTTTGGCAGGGGGAGTATACTAACTATGGCTACACCTTC. This gives the protein CASFWQGEYTNYGYTF. J is TRBJ1-2 and V is TRBV21-1; TRBD1 reflects the table's D call only, with no check against the DNA. TRBV21-1 is annotated as a pseudogene. CDR3 size: 16 residues.

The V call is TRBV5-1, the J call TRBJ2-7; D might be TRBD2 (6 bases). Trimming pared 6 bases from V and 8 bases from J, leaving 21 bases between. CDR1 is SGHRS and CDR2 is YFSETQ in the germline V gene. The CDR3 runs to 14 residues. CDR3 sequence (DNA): TGCGCCAGCACCGCCGGGACGGGACTTACGAAGCAGTACTTC. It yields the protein CASTAGTGLTKQYF. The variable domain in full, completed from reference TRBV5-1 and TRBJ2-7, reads KAGVTQTPRYLIKTRGQQVTLSCSPISGHRSVSWYQQTPGQGLQFLFEYFSETQRNKGNFPGRFSGRQFSNSRSEMNVSTLELGDSALYLCASTAGTGLTKQYFGPGTRLTVT.

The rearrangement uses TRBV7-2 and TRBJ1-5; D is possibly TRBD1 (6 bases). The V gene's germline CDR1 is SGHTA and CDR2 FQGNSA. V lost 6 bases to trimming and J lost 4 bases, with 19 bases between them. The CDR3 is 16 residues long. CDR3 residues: CASSSEGVATNQPQHF. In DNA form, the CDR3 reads TGTGCCAGCAGTTCCGAGGGGGTAGCCACTAATCAGCCCCAGCATTTT.

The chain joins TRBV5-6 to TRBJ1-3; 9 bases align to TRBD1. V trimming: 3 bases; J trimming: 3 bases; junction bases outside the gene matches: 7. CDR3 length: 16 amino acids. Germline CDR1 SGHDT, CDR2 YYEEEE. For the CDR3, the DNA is TGTGCCAGCAGCTACCGGGGACAGGGTTTTGGAAACACCATATATTTT. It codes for CASSYRGQGFGNTIYF. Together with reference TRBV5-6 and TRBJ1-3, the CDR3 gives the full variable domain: DAGVTQSPTHLIKTRGQQVTLRCSPKSGHDTVSWYQQALGQGPQFIFQYYEEEERQRGNFPDRFSGHQFPNYSSELNVNALLLGDSALYLCASSYRGQGFGNTIYFGEGSWLTVV.